The next 6 T cell receptor beta chains were all read from a single sample in a study of shared clonotypes between healthy human individuals. Measured with immunoSEQ multiplex PCR; TCRdb has only the in-frame clones, and not every one. The profile shows roughly 2,500,000 clones, more than 85% of them singletons. The sample taken for sequencing was naive CD4+ T cells from PBMCs. The subset was: CD45RA+ positively selected. The receptor source for this set is a young man in good health. Some clones in this sample may be carry-over from other donors' samples.

Remarks on this clone: Germline is not matched at one junction end, which may reflect a read error. This sequence joins TRBV5-1 and TRBJ2-7; TRBD1 matches at 9 bases. Germline V lookup: CDR1 SGHRS, CDR2 YFSETQ. CDR3 length: 12 amino acids. CDR3 nucleotide sequence: TGCGCCAGCAGCTTTACCGGGACAGGGACGAACTTC. As protein: CASSFTGTGTNF.

The chain has TRBV5-4 and TRBJ2-5, with TRBD2 matching 10 bases. V lost 0 bases, J lost 5 bases, and 16 bases stayed unmatched. The CDR3 is made up of 19 amino acids. Germline loops: CDR1 SGHNT, CDR2 YYREEE (reference sequence). DNA of the CDR3: TGTGCCAGCAGCTTGGGGGGGGTAGCGGGAGGCCCCCGGAGGGAGACCCAGTACTTC. This gives the protein CASSLGGVAGGPRRETQYF.

The rearrangement uses TRBV5-6 and TRBJ2-1; 7 bases match TRBD2. The CDR3 is made up of 16 amino acids. J gave up 3 bases and V 0 bases, and 6 bases lay outside the gene matches. The germline V gene has CDR1 SGHDT and CDR2 YYEEEE. DNA for the CDR3: TGTGCCAGCAGCTTGGTACGGGAGGCCTTCTACAATGAGCAGTTCTTC. It yields the protein CASSLVREAFYNEQFF.

J is TRBJ1-2 and V is TRBV6-1; D not resolved. V dropped 0 bases and J dropped 4 bases, with 9 bases sitting between them. Germline-derived CDR1 and CDR2 are MNHNS and SASEGT. CDR3 length: 14 residues. Here the CDR3 DNA reads TGTGCCAGCAGTGAAGCGCAGGCAGGCTATGGCTACACCTTC. Translating it yields CASSEAQAGYGYTF.

To note about this clone: The sample has other DNA sequences that encode this CDR3 too. The chain employs TRBV7-9 and TRBJ2-5; no clear D gene. The CDR3 is 14 amino acids. The germline gives CDR1 SEHNR, CDR2 FQNEAQ (reference sequence). V lost 1 base and J 1 base, leaving 7 bases between the germline ends. Written as DNA, the CDR3 is TGTGCCAGCAGCTTAGGGGGATTCCAAGAGACCCAGTACTTC. Translating gives CASSLGGFQETQYF.

The chain links TRBV5-4 to TRBJ2-1, with TRBD2 matching over 11 bases. This CDR3 spans 17 amino acids. J lost 2 bases, V lost 4 bases, and 8 bases had no gene match. Germline V gene sequence: CDR1 SGHNT, CDR2 YYREEE (reference sequence). This CDR3 is CASSRGTSGKTYNEQFF. DNA for the CDR3: TGTGCCAGCAGCCGGGGGACTAGCGGTAAAACCTACAATGAGCAGTTCTTC.